This T cell receptor (beta chain) was recorded in a study of graft-versus-host responses after intestinal transplantation. Overall study: Recipients received multivisceral, liver-intestinal, or isolated intestinal transplants.

The germline gives CDR1 SGHRS, CDR2 YFSETQ. This CDR3 comprises 15 residues. The germline V and J ends were trimmed by 1 base and 3 bases, with 14 bases remaining between them. In the case of this clone: Its antigen is currently unknown.

General study points: Investigators detected GvH clones in recipient marrow, with some emerging earlier in ileum or blood.

Measured with immunoSEQ multiplex PCR; TCRdb has only the in-frame clones, and not every one. The table has about 85,000 clones, roughly 80% seen once. The chain employs TRBV5-1 and TRBJ2-7; the D gene is possibly TRBD1 (6 bases). Sequenced here: unstimulated CD4+ T cells sorted from spleen or lymph node cells, sampled before intestinal transplant. The receptor comes from a human donor who received an intestinal transplant. Written as DNA, the CDR3 is TGCGCCAGCAGCTTGAGTCAGGGGACAAACTACGAGCAGTACTTC. The encoded protein is CASSLSQGTNYEQYF.